What follows are 3 T cell receptor beta chains derived from one specimen sequenced in a study of human T cells and chemical hapten exposure. Total RNA was isolated from unfractionated whole blood. TCRdb fed the 5' RACE reads into MiXCR, producing one record per CDR3 protein. The sample includes 110,000 or so distinct CDR3 sequences, around a fifth of them seen just once. The source is a human donor in good health.

This clonotype is a singleton in its sample. The chain couples TRBV6-5 to TRBJ1-1; no clear D. Trimming shortened V by 2 bases and J by 1 base, and 11 bases separated the two germline ends. Germline-derived CDR1 and CDR2 are MNHEY and SVGAGI. The CDR3 length is 15 residues. CDR3 coding DNA: TGTGCCAGCAGTTACGGCTACGGTCGGAACACTGAAGCTTTCTTT. Amino acids: CASSYGYGRNTEAFF.

This clonotype was detected a few times. This chain links TRBV2 with TRBJ2-7; 7 bases line up with TRBD2. The CDR3 spans 16 residues. CDR1 is SNHLY, CDR2 FYNNEI, per germline. V lost 2 bases and J lost 4; bases outside the gene matches: 11. The chain's CDR3 is CASSESSRSGIYEQYF. Written as DNA, the CDR3 is TGTGCCAGCAGTGAAAGTAGTAGAAGCGGGATATACGAGCAGTACTTC.

This clonotype was detected a few times. The V gene is TRBV12-3 or TRBV12-4, the J gene TRBJ1-2, with D uncertain. Trimming shortened V by 3 bases and J by 4 bases, and 12 bases separated the two germline ends. CDR3 size: 14 residues. DNA of the CDR3: TGTGCCAGCAGTTTCCTGGGCACGTCCTATGGCTACACCTTC. Protein product: CASSFLGTSYGYTF.